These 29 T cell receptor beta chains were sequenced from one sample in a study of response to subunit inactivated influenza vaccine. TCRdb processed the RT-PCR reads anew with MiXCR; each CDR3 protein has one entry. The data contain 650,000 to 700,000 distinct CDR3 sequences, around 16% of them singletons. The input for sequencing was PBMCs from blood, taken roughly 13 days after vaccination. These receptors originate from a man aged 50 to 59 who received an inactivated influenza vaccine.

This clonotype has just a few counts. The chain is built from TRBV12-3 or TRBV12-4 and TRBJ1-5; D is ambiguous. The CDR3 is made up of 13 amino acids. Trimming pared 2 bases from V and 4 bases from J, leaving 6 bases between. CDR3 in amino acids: CASSLSANQPQHF. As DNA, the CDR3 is TGTGCCAGCAGTTTATCGGCTAATCAGCCCCAGCATTTT.

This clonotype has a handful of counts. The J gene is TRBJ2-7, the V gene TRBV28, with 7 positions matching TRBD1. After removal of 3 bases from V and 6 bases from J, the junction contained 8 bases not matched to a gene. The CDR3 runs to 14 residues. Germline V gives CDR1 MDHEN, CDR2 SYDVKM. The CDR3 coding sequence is TGTGCCAGCAGTTTCCCCGGGACAGATTCCGAGCAGTACTTC. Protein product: CASSFPGTDSEQYF. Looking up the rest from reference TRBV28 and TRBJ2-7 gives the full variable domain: DVKVTQSSRYLVKRTGEKVFLECVQDMDHENMFWYRQDPGLGLRLIYFSYDVKMKEKGDIPEGYSVSREKKERFSLILESASTNQTSMYLCASSFPGTDSEQYFGPGTRLTVT.

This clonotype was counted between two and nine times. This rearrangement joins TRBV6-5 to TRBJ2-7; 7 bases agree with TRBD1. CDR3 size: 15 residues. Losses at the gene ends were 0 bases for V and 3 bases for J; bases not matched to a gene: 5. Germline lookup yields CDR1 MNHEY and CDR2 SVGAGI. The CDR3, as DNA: TGTGCCAGCAGTTACTCGTACGACAGGGACTACGAGCAGTACTTC. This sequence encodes CASSYSYDRDYEQYF.

The CDR3 is CASSSTSYNEQFF. CDR3 DNA sequence: TGTGCCAGCAGCTCGACCAGTTACAATGAGCAGTTCTTC. This rearrangement joins TRBV11-1 to TRBJ2-1; no clear D. This CDR3 is built from 13 residues. Germline loops: CDR1 SGHAT, CDR2 FQDESV (reference sequence). V gave up 4 bases and J gave up 4 bases, with 8 bases separating them.

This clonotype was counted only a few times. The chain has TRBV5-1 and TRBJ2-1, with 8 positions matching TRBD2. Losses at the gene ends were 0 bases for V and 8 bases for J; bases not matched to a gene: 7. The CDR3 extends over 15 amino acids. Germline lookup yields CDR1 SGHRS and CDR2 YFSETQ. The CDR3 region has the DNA TGCGCCAGCAGCTTGGAGGTGCGGGAGGTCGATGAGCAGTTCTTC. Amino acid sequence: CASSLEVREVDEQFF.

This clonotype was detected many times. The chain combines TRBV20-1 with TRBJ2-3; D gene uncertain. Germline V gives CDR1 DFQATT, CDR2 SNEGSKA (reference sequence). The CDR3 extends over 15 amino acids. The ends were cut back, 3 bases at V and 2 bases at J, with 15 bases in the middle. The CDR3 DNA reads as TGCAGTGCTAGGCCGACTGAATGGGACACAGATACGCAGTATTTT. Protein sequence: CSARPTEWDTDTQYF.

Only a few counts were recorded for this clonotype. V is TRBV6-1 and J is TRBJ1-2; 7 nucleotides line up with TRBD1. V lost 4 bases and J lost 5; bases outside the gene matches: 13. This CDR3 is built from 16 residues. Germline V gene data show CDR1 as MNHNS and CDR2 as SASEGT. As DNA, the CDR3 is TGTGCCAGCAGTGCGACCCGAAGACAGGGTGGATATGGCTACACCTTC. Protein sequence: CASSATRRQGGYGYTF.

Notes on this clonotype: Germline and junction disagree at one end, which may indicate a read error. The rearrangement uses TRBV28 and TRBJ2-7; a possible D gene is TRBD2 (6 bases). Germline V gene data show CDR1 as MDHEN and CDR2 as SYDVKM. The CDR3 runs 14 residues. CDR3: CTSNGLLTPYEQYF. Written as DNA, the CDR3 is TGTACCAGCAACGGACTACTTACTCCCTACGAGCAGTACTTC.

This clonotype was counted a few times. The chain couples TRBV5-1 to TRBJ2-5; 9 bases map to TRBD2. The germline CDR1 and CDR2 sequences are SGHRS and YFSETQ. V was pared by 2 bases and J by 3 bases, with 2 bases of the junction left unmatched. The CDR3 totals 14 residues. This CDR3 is CASSFRLAEETQYF. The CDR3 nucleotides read TGCGCCAGCAGCTTTCGACTAGCGGAAGAGACCCAGTACTTC.

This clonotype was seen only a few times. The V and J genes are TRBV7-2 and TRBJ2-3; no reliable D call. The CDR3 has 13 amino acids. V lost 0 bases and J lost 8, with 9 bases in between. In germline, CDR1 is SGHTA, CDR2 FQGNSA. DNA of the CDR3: TGTGCCAGCAGCTTAGCCGGCTCGGCTACGCAGTATTTT. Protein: CASSLAGSATQYF.

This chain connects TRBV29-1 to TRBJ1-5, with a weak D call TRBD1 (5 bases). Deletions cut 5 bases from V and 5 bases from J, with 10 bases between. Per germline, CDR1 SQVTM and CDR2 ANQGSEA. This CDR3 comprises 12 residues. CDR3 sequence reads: CSVSVQDQPQHF. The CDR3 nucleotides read TGCAGCGTTAGCGTACAGGATCAGCCCCAGCATTTT.

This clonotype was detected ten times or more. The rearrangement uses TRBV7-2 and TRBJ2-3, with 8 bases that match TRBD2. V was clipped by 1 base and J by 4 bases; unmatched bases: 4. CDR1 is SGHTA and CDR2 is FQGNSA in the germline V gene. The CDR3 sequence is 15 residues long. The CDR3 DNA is TGTGCCAGCAGCTTAGTAGCGGGGACCGCAGATACGCAGTATTTT. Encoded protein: CASSLVAGTADTQYF.

CDR3 residues: CASSGGTTNEKLFF. For the CDR3, the DNA is TGTGCCAGCAGCGGCGGGACAACTAATGAAAAACTGTTTTTT. The J gene is TRBJ1-4, the V gene TRBV7-9; no clear D. The CDR3 covers 14 residues. Germline CDR1 and CDR2: SEHNR and FQNEAQ (reference sequence). With 5 bases removed from V and 0 bases from J, the gap between germline ends came to 7 bases.

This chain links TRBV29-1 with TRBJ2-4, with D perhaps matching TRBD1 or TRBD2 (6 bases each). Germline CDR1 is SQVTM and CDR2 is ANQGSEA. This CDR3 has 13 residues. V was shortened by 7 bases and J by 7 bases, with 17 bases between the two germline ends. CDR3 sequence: CSGQGFGGNIQYF. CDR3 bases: TGCAGCGGGCAGGGGTTCGGAGGGAACATTCAGTACTTC.

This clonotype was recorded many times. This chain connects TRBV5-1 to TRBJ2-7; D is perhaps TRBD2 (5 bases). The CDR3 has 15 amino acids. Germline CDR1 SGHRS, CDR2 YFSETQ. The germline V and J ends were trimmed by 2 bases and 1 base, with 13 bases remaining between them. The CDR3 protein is CASSLGGSTSYEQYF. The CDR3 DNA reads TGCGCCAGCAGCTTAGGAGGAAGCACGTCCTACGAGCAGTACTTC. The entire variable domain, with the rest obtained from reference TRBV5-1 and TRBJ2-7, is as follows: KAGVTQTPRYLIKTRGQQVTLSCSPISGHRSVSWYQQTPGQGLQFLFEYFSETQRNKGNFPGRFSGRQFSNSRSEMNVSTLELGDSALYLCASSLGGSTSYEQYFGPGTRLTVT.

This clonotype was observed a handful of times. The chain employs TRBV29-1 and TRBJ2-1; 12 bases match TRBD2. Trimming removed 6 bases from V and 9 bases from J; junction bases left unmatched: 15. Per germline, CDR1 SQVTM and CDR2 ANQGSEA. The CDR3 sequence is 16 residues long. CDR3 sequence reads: CSVAEPLAGGQGEQFF. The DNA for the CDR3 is TGCAGCGTCGCTGAACCCCTAGCGGGGGGGCAAGGTGAGCAGTTCTTC.

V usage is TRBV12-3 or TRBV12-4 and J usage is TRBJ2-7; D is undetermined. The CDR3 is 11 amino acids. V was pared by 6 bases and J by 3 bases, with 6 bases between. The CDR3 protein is CASRNYYEQYF. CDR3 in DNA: TGTGCCAGCAGAAATTACTACGAGCAGTACTTC.

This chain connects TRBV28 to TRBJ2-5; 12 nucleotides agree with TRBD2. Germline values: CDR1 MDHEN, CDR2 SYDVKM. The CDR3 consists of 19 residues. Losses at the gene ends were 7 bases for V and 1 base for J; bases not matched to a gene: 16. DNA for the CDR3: TGTGCCAGCACCCTTGCTGGGGGTCAACTAGCGGGAGGCCAAGAGACCCAGTACTTC. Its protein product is CASTLAGGQLAGGQETQYF.

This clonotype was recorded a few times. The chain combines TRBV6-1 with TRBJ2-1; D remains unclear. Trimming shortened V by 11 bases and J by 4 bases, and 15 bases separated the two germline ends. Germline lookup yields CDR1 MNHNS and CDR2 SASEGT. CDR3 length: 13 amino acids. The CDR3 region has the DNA TGTGCCGTCCGTTCAGGTGCATACAATGAGCAGTTCTTC. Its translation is CAVRSGAYNEQFF.

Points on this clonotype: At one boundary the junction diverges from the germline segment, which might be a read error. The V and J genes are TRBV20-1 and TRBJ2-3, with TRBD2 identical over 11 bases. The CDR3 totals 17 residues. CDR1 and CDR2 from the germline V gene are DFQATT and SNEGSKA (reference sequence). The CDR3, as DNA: TGCAGCGCTAGTAGTCTAGCGGGGGGCTTAAGCACAGATACGCAGTATTTT. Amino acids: CSASSLAGGLSTDTQYF.

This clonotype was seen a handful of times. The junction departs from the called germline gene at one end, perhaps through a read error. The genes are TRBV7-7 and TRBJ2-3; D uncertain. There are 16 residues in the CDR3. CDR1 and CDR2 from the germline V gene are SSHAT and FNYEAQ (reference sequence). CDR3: CASSLGTSQSTDTQYF. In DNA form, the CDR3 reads TGTGCTAGCAGCTTAGGTACCTCCCAAAGCACAGATACGCAGTATTTT.

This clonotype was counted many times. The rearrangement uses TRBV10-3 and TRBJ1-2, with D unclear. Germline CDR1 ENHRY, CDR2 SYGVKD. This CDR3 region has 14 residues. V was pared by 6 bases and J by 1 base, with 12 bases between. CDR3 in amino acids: CAIRATGSNYGYTF. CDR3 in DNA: TGTGCCATCAGGGCTACCGGGAGTAACTATGGCTACACCTTC.

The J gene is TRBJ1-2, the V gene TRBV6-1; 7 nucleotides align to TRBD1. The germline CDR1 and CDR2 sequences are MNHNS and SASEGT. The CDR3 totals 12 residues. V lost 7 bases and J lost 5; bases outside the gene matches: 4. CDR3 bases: TGTGCCAGCACCAGGGGGTCGTATGGCTACACCTTC. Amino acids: CASTRGSYGYTF.

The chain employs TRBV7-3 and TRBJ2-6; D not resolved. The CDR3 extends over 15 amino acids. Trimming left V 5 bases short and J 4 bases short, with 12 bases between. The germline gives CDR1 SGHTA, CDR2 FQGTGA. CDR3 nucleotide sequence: TGTGCCAGCAGCCATCCTACGCTCGGGGCCAACGTCCTGACTTTC. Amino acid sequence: CASSHPTLGANVLTF.

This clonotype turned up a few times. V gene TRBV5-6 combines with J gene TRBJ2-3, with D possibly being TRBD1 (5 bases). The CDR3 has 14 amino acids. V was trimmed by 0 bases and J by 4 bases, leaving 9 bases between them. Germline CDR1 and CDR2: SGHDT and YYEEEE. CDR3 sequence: CASSLGGNADTQYF. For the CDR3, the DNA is TGTGCCAGCAGCTTGGGGGGCAACGCAGATACGCAGTATTTT.

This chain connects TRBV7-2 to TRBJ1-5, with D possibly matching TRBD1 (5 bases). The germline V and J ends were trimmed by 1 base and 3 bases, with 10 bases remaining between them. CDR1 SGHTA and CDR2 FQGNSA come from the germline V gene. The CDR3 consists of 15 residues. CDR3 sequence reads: CASSLGGRANQPQHF. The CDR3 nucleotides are TGTGCCAGCAGCTTAGGAGGCAGGGCCAATCAGCCCCAGCATTTT.

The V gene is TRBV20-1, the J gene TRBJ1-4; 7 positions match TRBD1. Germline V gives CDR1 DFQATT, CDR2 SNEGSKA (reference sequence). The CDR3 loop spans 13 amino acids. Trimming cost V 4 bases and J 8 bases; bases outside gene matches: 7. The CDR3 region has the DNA TGCAGTGCTACACCAGGGGGAAGAGAAAAACTGTTTTTT. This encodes CSATPGGREKLFF.

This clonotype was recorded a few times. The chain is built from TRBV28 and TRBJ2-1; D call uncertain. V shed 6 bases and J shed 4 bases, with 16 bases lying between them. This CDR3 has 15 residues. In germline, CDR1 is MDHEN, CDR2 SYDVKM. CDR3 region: CASSPLGALYNEQFF. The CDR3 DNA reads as TGTGCCAGCAGCCCGTTGGGCGCGCTTTACAATGAGCAGTTCTTC.

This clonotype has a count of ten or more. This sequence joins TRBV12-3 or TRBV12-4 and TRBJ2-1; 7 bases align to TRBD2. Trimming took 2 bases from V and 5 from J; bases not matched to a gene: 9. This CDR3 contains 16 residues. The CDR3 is CASSLLGGGVNNEQFF. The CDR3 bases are TGTGCCAGCAGTTTACTTGGCGGGGGTGTTAACAATGAGCAGTTCTTC.